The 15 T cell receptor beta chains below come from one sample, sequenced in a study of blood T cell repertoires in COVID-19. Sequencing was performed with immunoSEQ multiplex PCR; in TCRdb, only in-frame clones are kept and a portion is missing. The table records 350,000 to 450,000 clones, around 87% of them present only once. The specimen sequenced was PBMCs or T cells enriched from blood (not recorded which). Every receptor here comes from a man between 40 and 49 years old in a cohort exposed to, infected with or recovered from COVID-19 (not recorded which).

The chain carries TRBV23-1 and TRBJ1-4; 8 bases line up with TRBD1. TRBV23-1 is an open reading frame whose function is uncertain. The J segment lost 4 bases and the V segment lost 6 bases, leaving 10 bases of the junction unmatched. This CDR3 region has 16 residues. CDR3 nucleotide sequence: TGCGCCAGCAGACCCACAGACAGGGGCAGTAATGAAAAACTGTTTTTT. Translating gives CASRPTDRGSNEKLFF.

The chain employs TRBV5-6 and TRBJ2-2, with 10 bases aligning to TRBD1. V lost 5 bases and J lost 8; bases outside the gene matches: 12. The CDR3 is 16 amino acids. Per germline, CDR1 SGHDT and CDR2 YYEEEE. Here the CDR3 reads CASSYERTGGRGELFF. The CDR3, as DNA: TGTGCCAGCAGTTACGAACGGACAGGGGGTAGAGGGGAGCTGTTTTTT.

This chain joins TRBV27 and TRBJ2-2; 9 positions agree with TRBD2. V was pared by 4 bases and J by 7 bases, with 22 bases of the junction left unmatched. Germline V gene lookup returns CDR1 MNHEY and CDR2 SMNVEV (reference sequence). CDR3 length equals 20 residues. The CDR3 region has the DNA TGTGCCAGCAGTTCCCCCCCGGTCCGGGCGGGAGGGCCTGTAGACGGGGAGCTGTTTTTT. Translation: CASSSPPVRAGGPVDGELFF.

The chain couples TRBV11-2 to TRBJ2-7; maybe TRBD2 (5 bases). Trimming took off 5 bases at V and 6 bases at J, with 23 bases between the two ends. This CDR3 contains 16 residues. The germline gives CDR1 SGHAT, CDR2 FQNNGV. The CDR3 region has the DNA TGTGCCAGCAGCCCCCTACTAGATCTTGTCTCCGGCGAGCAGTACTTC. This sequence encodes CASSPLLDLVSGEQYF. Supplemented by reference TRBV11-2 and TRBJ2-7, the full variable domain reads EAGVAQSPRYKIIEKRQSVAFWCNPISGHATLYWYQQILGQGPKLLIQFQNNGVVDDSQLPKDRFSAERLKGVDSTLKIQPAKLEDSAVYLCASSPLLDLVSGEQYFGPGTRLTVT.

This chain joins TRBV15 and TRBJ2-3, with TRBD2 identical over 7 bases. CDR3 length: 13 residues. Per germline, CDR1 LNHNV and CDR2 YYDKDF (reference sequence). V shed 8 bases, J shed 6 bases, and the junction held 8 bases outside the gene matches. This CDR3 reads CATALRREDTQYF. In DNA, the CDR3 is TGTGCCACCGCACTTCGGCGGGAGGATACGCAGTATTTT.

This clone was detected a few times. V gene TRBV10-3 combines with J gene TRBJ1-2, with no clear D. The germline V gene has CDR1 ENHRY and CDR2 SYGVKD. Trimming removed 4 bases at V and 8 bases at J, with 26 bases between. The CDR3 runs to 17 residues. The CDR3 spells CAISAPLGWAASGGYTF. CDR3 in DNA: TGTGCCATCAGTGCTCCCTTGGGCTGGGCCGCTTCGGGGGGCTACACCTTC.

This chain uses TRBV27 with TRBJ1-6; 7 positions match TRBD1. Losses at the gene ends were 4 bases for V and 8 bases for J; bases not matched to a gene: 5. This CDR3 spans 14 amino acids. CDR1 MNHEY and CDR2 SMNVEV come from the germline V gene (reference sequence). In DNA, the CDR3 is TGTGCCAGCAGTTCAGGGACAGTTCATTCACCCCTCCACTTT. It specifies CASSSGTVHSPLHF.

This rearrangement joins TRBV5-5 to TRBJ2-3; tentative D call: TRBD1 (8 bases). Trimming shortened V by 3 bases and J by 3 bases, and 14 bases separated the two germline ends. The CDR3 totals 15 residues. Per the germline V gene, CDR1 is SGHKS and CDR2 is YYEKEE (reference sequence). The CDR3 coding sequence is TGTGCCAGCAGCTCGACAGGGGAGGGAACAGATACGCAGTATTTT. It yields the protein CASSSTGEGTDTQYF.

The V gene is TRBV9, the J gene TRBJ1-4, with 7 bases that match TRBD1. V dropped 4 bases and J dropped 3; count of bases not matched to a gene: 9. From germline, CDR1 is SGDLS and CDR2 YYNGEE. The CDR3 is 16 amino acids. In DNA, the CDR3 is TGTGCCAGCAGCCCCCGACAGGGTCCCTCTAATGAAAAACTGTTTTTT. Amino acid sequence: CASSPRQGPSNEKLFF.

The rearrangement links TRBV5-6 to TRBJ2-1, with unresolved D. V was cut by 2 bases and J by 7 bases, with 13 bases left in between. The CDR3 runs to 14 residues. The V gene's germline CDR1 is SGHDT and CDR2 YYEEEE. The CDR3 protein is CASSFSGSLNEQFF. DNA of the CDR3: TGTGCCAGCAGCTTTTCTGGTAGTTTGAATGAGCAGTTCTTC.

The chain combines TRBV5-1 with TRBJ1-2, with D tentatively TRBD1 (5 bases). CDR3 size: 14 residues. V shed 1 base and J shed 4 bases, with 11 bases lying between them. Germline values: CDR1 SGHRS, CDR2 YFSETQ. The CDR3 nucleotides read TGCGCCAGCAGCTTGTCCTCGGGGGGCTATGGCTACACCTTC. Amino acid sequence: CASSLSSGGYGYTF.

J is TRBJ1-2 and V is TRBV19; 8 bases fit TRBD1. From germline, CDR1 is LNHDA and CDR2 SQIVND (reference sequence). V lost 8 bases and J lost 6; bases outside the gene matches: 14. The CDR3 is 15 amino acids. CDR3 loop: CASRGRGQELHGYTF. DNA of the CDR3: TGTGCCAGTCGTGGGAGGGGACAGGAGTTGCATGGCTACACCTTC.

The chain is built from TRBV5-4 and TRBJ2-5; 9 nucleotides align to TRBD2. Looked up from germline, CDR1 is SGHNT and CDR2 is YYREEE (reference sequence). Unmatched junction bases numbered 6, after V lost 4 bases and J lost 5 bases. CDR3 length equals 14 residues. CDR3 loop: CASSRPSGKETQYF. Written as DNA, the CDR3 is TGTGCCAGCAGCCGCCCTAGCGGGAAGGAGACCCAGTACTTC.

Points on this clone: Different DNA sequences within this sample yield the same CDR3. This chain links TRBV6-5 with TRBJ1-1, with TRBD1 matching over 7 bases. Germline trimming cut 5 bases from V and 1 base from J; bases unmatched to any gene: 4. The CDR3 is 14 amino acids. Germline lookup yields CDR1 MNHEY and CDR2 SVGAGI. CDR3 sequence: CASSPTGANTEAFF. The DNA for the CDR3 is TGTGCCAGCAGTCCTACAGGGGCGAACACTGAAGCTTTCTTT.

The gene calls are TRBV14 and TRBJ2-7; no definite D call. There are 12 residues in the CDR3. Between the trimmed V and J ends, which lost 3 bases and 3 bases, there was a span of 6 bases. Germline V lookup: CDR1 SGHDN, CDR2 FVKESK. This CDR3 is CASSHVVYEQYF. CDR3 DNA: TGTGCCAGCAGCCACGTTGTCTACGAGCAGTACTTC.